This is a list of T cell receptor beta chains from one sample in a study of monozygotic twins with inflammatory bowel disease. TCRdb reanalyzed the 5' RACE reads and collapses them to one entry per CDR3 protein, without DNA. This repertoire comprises approximately 160,000 distinct CDR3 sequences; its ten largest clones make up less than 8%. The specimen sequenced was blood. The origin of the receptors is a human donor with ulcerative colitis or Crohn's disease, or a healthy co-twin of an affected twin (not recorded which). Both conserved end residues are part of each CDR3.

j_call: TRBJ1-3; v_call: TRBV29-1; cdr3_aa: CSVNGGQFSGNTIYF
j_call: TRBJ1-2; v_call: TRBV6-1; cdr3_aa: CASSQSSGGYTF
j_call: TRBJ2-1; v_call: TRBV4-1; cdr3_aa: CASSQGAVVARDIRYYNEQFF
j_call: TRBJ1-1; v_call: TRBV5-1; cdr3_aa: CASSLLTAGMNTEAFF
j_call: TRBJ2-7; v_call: TRBV7-2; cdr3_aa: CASSPGTRTGRGYEQYF
j_call: TRBJ1-5; v_call: TRBV14; cdr3_aa: CASSQPGSGPQHF
j_call: TRBJ2-1; v_call: TRBV7-2; cdr3_aa: CASSLRGNSYNEQFF
j_call: TRBJ2-1; v_call: TRBV9; cdr3_aa: CASSVGPGGGYNEQFF
j_call: TRBJ2-3; v_call: TRBV20-1; cdr3_aa: CSASWRDRDTQYF
j_call: TRBJ2-1; v_call: TRBV6-6; cdr3_aa: CASRATGWGNEQFF
j_call: TRBJ2-5; v_call: TRBV7-6; cdr3_aa: CASSLAYTGQETQYF
j_call: TRBJ1-1; v_call: TRBV6-5; cdr3_aa: CASSYWGIGNTEAFF
j_call: TRBJ1-1; v_call: TRBV3-1; cdr3_aa: CASSQDGVEGAEAFF
j_call: TRBJ2-5; v_call: TRBV4-3; cdr3_aa: CASSQGPETQYF
j_call: TRBJ2-1; v_call: TRBV9; cdr3_aa: CASSGVANEQFF
j_call: TRBJ2-7; v_call: TRBV5-1; cdr3_aa: CASSHGGTGALYEQYF
j_call: TRBJ2-3; v_call: TRBV5-1; cdr3_aa: CASSLGRVSDTQYF
j_call: TRBJ1-3; v_call: TRBV2; cdr3_aa: CASSEGGAGNTIYF
j_call: TRBJ2-7; v_call: TRBV14; cdr3_aa: CASSSLAGDSYEQYF
j_call: TRBJ2-7; v_call: TRBV7-2; cdr3_aa: CASSSSGGTYEQYF
j_call: TRBJ2-7; v_call: TRBV5-4; cdr3_aa: CASSILASEPYEQYF
j_call: TRBJ2-1; v_call: TRBV6-5; cdr3_aa: CASSLLGTVDEQFF
j_call: TRBJ1-5; v_call: TRBV20-1; cdr3_aa: CSARRNNQPQHF
j_call: TRBJ2-3; v_call: TRBV29-1; cdr3_aa: CSGRPSTDTQYF
j_call: TRBJ1-2; v_call: TRBV7-9; cdr3_aa: CASSYAAANYGYTF
j_call: TRBJ1-1; v_call: TRBV19; cdr3_aa: CASSPHALTGVNTEAFF
j_call: TRBJ1-1; v_call: TRBV5-1; cdr3_aa: CASRERGAGRTEAFF
j_call: TRBJ2-7; v_call: TRBV12-3/TRBV12-4; cdr3_aa: CASSLSGTAYEQYF